These T cell receptor beta chains were read from a single sample in a study of T-cell reconstitution after alpha-beta-depleted transplantation in children. MiXCR, run by TCRdb on the PCR reads, gives a single entry per CDR3 protein. The profile shows about 440,000 distinct CDR3 sequences, 43% of them singletons. This specimen was PBMCs, taken before TCRalphabeta/CD19-depleted stem cell transplant. The receptors shown here come from a girl aged 2-10 years with aplastic anemia, due to receive a stem cell transplant. Each CDR3 is given without its conserved first and last residue. D genes are given only for firm matches.

v_gene	len	d_gene	j_gene	CDR3aa
TRBV5-1	15	.	TRBJ1-1	ASSADPGRQGNTEAF
TRBV30	9	.	TRBJ1-1	AWSVHLEAF
TRBV28	16	.	TRBJ1-1	ASSLRGVGGGVNTEAF
TRBV29-1	11	TRBD1	TRBJ2-5	SVGDRVDETQY
TRBV6-2/TRBV6-3	14	TRBD2	TRBJ2-2	AIPGLAGPNTGELF
TRBV5-8	14	.	TRBJ2-3	ASSAGWTASTDTQY
TRBV14	11	.	TRBJ2-5	ASSQAWWETQY
TRBV5-4	17	.	TRBJ2-1	ASSFLDFGYRGLGNEQF
TRBV12-3/TRBV12-4	12	.	TRBJ2-1	ASSLAAPWDEQF
TRBV15	12	.	TRBJ1-1	ATSGRMGNTEAF
TRBV30	11	.	TRBJ2-1	AWTQGLGDEQF
TRBV20-1	11	.	TRBJ2-5	SARASGEETQY
TRBV28	18	.	TRBJ2-6	ASSHWVGSEVGSGANVLT
TRBV24-1	16	.	TRBJ2-2	ATSDLAARADNTGELF
TRBV15	12	.	TRBJ2-1	ATSGQLTGNEQF
TRBV18	13	.	TRBJ2-2	ASSPLSSNTGELF
TRBV20-1	13	TRBD2	TRBJ2-1	SASSGLAPYNEQF
TRBV19	11	.	TRBJ2-2	ASRPSGSGELF
TRBV3-1	13	.	TRBJ2-7	ASSRTSESSYEQY
TRBV5-1	13	.	TRBJ2-1	ASFSALSSYNEQF